Detailed here is one TCR beta chain. Its antigen is not identified. The data stem from a study of T cell repertoires in cytomegalovirus infection. The overall study: Through public TCR beta signatures, both CMV infection and matching HLA type were indicated.

General study findings and limits: HLA-C-restricted CMV-specific TCR beta clonotypes were dominant in the ex vivo response.

TCRdb re-called the reads with MiXCR, one entry per CDR3 protein. This table holds more than 150,000 distinct CDR3 sequences, roughly 19% found once. The sample taken for sequencing was PBMCs. The sequence was obtained from a human donor in good health (CMV status not recorded). Some clones in this sample may be carry-over from other donors' samples.

The CDR3 spells CASSLSGLRREQTQYF. CDR3 nucleotides: TGTGCCAGCAGTTTATCGGGGCTGAGGCGGGAGCAGACCCAGTACTTC. This chain links TRBV27 with TRBJ2-5; TRBD2 agrees at 7 bases. Germline V gives CDR1 MNHEY, CDR2 SMNVEV (reference sequence). V was pared by 0 bases and J by 6 bases, with 10 bases of the junction left unmatched. The CDR3 is 16 residues long.